This T cell receptor beta chain was profiled in a study of blood T cell repertoires in COVID-19. V was clipped by 0 bases and J by 8 bases, with 8 bases between them. Germline-derived CDR1 and CDR2 are GTSNPN and SVGIG (reference sequence). There are 12 residues in the CDR3. Authors' data handling: From reference gene primer amplification, estimates of nucleated cell counts were derived. TCRdb keeps only in-frame clones here, not all; method: immunoSEQ multiplex PCR. That table furnishes V, J and clone size, whereas the DNA furnished D and trimming. Of approximately 300,000 clones in the sample, over 80% were seen once.

The genes are TRBV30 and TRBJ2-1, with D perhaps TRBD1 (5 bases). The TCR originated in a woman aged 35 to 49 with acute or convalescent COVID-19. Specimen: peripheral blood. CDR3 residues: CAWSVRGHEQFF. The CDR3 DNA reads as TGTGCCTGGAGTGTAAGGGGCCATGAGCAGTTCTTC.